This T cell receptor (beta chain) was identified during a study of beta chain features in type 1 diabetes. Study at large: No age, gender or cell yield differences were seen between patients and healthy donors.

One heparinised draw of blood, averaging about 120 mL, came from each donor. V dropped 5 bases and J dropped 6 bases, with 11 bases sitting between them. The CDR3 contains 12 residues. In germline, CDR1 is LNHDA, CDR2 SQIVND (reference sequence). Investigators reverse transcribed all isolated RNA, so they sequenced expressed TCRB transcripts. Sequenced by immunoSEQ multiplex PCR; TCRdb stores in-frame clones only, minus some. The data contain roughly 610,000 clones, roughly 15% of them singletons. Turning to this clone: Antigen unknown.

Study-wide results and limits: These data did not resolve whether HLA type affects TCRB rearrangement.

The sequenced material came from naive CD4+ T cells from blood. The sequence was obtained from a man between 18 and 35 years old in good health. This chain links TRBV19 with TRBJ2-7; perhaps D is TRBD1 or TRBD2 (5 bases each). The CDR3 DNA reads as TGTGCCAGTAGTTCCCAGGGAGCCGAGCAGTACTTC. Encoded protein: CASSSQGAEQYF. Full variable domain (outside the CDR3, taken from reference TRBV19 and TRBJ2-7): DGGITQSPKYLFRKEGQNVTLSCEQNLNHDAMYWYRQDPGQGLRLIYYSQIVNDFQKGDIAEGYSVSREKKESFPLTVTSAQKNPTAFYLCASSSQGAEQYFGPGTRLTVT.